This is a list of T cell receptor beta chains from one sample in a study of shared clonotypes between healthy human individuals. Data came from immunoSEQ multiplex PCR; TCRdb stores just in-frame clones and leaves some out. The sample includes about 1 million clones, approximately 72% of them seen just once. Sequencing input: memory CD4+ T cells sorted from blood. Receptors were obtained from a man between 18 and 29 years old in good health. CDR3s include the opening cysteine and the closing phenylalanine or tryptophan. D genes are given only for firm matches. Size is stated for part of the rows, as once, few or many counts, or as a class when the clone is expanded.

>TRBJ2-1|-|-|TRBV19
CASSVEQAYPNEQFF
TGTGCCAGTAGTGTGGAACAGGCTTACCCCAATGAGCAGTTCTTC
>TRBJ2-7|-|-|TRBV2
CASSSDRYLYEQYF
TGTGCCAGCAGTTCTGACAGGTACTTATACGAGCAGTACTTC
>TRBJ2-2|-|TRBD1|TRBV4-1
CASSLASGGPSGGELFF
TGCGCCAGCAGCCTAGCCTCAGGGGGCCCCTCCGGGGGGGAGCTGTTTTTT
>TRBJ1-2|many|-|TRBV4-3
CASSPREGPSYGYTF
TGCGCCAGCAGCCCAAGAGAGGGACCGAGCTATGGCTACACCTTC
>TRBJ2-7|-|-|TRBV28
CATGVSYEQYF
TGTGCCACAGGAGTATCCTACGAGCAGTACTTC
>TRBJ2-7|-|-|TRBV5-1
CASQGFDEQYF
TGCGCCAGCCAAGGGTTCGACGAGCAGTACTTC
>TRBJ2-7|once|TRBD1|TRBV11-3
CASSFFSPDRVAYEQYF
TGTGCCAGCAGCTTCTTCTCCCCGGACAGGGTGGCCTACGAGCAGTACTTC
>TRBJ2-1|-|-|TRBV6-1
CASSEVGPLRQFF
TGTGCCAGCAGTGAAGTTGGGCCTTTGCGGCAGTTCTTC
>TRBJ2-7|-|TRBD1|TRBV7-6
CASSPTGAPYEQYF
TGTGCCAGCAGCCCAACAGGGGCGCCCTACGAGCAGTACTTC
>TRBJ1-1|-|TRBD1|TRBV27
CASSFFPGGTEAFF
TGTGCCAGCAGTTTCTTCCCAGGGGGCACTGAAGCTTTCTTT
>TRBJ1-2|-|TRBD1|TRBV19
CASNRQGDTNYGYTF
TGTGCCAGTAATCGACAGGGAGATACTAACTATGGCTACACCTTC